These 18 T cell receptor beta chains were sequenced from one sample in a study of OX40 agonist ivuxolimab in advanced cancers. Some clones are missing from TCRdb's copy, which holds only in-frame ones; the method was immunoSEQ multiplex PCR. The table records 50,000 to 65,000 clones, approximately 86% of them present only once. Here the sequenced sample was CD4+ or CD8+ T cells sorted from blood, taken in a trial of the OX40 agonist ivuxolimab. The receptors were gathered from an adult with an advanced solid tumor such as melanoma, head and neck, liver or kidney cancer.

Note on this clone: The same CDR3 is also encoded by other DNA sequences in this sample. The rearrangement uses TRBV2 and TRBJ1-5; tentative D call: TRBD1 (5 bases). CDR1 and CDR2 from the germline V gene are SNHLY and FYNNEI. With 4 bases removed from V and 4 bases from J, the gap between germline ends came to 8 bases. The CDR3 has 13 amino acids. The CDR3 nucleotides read TGTGCCAGCAGTGGGCAGGGTAATCAGCCCCAGCATTTT. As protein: CASSGQGNQPQHF. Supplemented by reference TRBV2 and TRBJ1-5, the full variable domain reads EPEVTQTPSHQVTQMGQEVILRCVPISNHLYFYWYRQILGQKVEFLVSFYNNEISEKSEIFDDQFSVERPDGSNFTLKIRSTKLEDSAMYFCASSGQGNQPQHFGDGTRLSIL.

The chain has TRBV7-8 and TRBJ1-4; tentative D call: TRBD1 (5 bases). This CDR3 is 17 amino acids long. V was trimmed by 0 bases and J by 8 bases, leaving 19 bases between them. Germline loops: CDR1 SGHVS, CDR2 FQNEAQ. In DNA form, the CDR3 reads TGTGCCAGCAGCTTAGCGCGGTTTGGACCCGGGACCGAAAAACTGTTTTTT. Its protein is CASSLARFGPGTEKLFF. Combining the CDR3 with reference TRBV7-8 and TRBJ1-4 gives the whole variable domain GAGVSQSPRYKVAKRGQDVALRCDPISGHVSLFWYQQALGQGPEFLTYFQNEAQLDKSGLPSDRFFAERPEGSVSTLKIQRTQQEDSAVYLCASSLARFGPGTEKLFFGSGTQLSVL.

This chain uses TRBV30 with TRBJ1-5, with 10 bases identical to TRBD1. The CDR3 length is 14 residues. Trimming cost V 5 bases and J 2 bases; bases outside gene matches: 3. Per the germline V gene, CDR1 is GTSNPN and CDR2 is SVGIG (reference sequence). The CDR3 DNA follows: TGTGCCTGGTCCGGGACAGGGGGCAATCAGCCCCAGCATTTT. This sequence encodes CAWSGTGGNQPQHF.

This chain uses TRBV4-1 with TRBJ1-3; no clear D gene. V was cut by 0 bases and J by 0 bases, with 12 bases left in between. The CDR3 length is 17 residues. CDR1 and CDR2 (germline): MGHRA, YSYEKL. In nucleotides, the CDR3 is TGCGCCAGCAGCCAAGACGGCCCGGGTATCTCTGGAAACACCATATATTTT. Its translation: CASSQDGPGISGNTIYF.

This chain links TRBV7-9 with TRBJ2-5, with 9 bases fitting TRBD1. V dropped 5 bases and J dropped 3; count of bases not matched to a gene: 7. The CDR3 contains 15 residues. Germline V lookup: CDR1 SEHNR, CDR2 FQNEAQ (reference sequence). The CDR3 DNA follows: TGTGCCAGCAGCCCCGGACAGGGGAGGGAAGAGACCCAGTACTTC. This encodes CASSPGQGREETQYF. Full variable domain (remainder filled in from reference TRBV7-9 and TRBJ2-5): DTGVSQNPRHKITKRGQNVTFRCDPISEHNRLYWYRQTLGQGPEFLTYFQNEAQLEKSRLLSDRFSAERPKGSFSTLEIQRTEQGDSAMYLCASSPGQGREETQYFGPGTRLLVL.

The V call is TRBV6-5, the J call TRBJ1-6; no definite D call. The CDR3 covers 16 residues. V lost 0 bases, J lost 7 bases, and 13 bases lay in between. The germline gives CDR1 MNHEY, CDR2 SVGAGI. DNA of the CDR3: TGTGCCAGCAGTTACTCGAGGCAGCCTCTAAATTCACCCCTCCACTTT. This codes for CASSYSRQPLNSPLHF.

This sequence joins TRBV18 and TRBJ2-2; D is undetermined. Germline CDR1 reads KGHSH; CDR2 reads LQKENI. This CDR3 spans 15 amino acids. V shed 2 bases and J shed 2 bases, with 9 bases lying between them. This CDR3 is CASSPMAANTGELFF. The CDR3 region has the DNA TGTGCCAGCTCACCAATGGCCGCAAACACCGGGGAGCTGTTTTTT.

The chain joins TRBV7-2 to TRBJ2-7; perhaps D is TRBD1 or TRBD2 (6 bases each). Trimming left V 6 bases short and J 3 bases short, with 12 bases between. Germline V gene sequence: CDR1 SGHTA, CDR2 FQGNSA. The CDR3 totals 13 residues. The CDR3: CASRRLGGYEQYF. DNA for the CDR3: TGTGCCAGCAGGCGACTAGGGGGCTACGAGCAGTACTTC.

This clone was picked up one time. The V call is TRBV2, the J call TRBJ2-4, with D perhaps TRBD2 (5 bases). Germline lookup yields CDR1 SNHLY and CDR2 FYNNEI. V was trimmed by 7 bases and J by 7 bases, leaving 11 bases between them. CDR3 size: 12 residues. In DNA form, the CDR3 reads TGTGCCAGCAATACGGGGATGAACATTCAGTACTTC. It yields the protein CASNTGMNIQYF.

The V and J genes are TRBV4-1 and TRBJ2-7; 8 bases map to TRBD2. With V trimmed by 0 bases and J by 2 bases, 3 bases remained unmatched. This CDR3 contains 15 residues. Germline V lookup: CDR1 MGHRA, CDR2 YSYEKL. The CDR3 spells CASSQEYGRAYEQYF. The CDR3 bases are TGCGCCAGCAGCCAAGAGTACGGGAGGGCCTACGAGCAGTACTTC.

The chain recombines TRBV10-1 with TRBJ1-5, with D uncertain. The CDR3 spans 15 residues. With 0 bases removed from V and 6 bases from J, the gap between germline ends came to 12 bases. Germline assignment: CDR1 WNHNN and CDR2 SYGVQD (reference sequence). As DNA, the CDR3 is TGCGCCAGCAGTGAGTCTCCGGGCTTCGGTCAGCCCCAGCATTTT. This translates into CASSESPGFGQPQHF.

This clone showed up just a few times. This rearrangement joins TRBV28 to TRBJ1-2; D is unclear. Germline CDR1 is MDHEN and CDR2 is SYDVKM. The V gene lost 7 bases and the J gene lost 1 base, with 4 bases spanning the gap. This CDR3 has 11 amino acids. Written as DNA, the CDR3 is TGTGCCAGCAAGGTTAACTATGGCTACACCTTC. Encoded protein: CASKVNYGYTF.

The CDR3 region has the DNA TGTGCCAGTAGTATTATCGGGGGAGCCTACGAGCAGTACTTC. Translation gives CASSIIGGAYEQYF. V gene TRBV19 combines with J gene TRBJ2-7; D possibly corresponds to TRBD2 (6 bases). CDR1 and CDR2 from the germline V gene are LNHDA and SQIVND (reference sequence). Trimming cost V 3 bases and J 2 bases, with 11 bases left between them. The CDR3 sequence is 14 residues long.

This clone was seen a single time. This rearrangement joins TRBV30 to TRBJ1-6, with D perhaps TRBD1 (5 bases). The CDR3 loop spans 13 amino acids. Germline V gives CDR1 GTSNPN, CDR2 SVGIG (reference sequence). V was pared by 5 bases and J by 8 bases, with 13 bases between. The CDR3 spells CAWQTGGDSPLHF. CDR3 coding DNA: TGTGCCTGGCAAACAGGCGGCGATTCACCCCTCCACTTT. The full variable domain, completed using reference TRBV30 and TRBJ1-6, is SQTIHQWPATLVQPVGSPLSLECTVEGTSNPNLYWYRQAAGRGLQLLFYSVGIGQISSEVPQNLSASRPQDRQFILSSKKLLLSDSGFYLCAWQTGGDSPLHFGNGTRLTVT.

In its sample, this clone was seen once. The CDR3 loop is CASSPGTSGLTDTQYF. The CDR3 bases are TGTGCCAGCAGCCCCGGGACTAGCGGCCTCACAGATACGCAGTATTTT. V gene TRBV9 combines with J gene TRBJ2-3, with TRBD2 matching over 11 bases. Trimming took 4 bases from V and 2 from J; bases not matched to a gene: 6. This CDR3 has 16 amino acids. Germline V gene data show CDR1 as SGDLS and CDR2 as YYNGEE.

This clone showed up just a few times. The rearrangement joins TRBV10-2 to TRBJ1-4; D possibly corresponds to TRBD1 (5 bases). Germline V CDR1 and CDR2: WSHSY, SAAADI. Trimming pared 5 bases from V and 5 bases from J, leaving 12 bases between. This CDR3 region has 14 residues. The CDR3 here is CASSWGSRNEKLFF. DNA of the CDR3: TGCGCCAGCAGTTGGGGCAGCCGAAATGAAAAACTGTTTTTT.

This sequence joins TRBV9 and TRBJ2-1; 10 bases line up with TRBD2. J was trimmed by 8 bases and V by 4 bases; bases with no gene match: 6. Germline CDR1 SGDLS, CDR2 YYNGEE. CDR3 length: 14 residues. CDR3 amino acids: CASSPGTSADEQFF. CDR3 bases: TGTGCCAGCAGCCCAGGGACTAGCGCCGATGAGCAGTTCTTC.

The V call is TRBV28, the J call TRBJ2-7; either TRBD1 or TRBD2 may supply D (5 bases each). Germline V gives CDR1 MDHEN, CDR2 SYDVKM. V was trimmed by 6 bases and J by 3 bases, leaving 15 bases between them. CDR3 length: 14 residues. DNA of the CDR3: TGTGCCAGCAGCTCCGGGACGGGCCTCTACGAGCAGTACTTC. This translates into CASSSGTGLYEQYF.